These 5 T cell receptor beta chains were sequenced from one sample in a study of T-cell reconstitution after alpha-beta-depleted transplantation in children. Unique molecular identifiers were incorporated into the prepared TCRbeta library. One entry per CDR3 protein results from TCRdb running MiXCR on the PCR reads. The sample has a few hundred thousand distinct CDR3 sequences, about a tenth seen once. This material consisted of PBMCs from the stem cell graft donor, taken from the stem cell graft. The origin of the receptors is a human donor who donated a stem cell graft to a child with acute lymphoblastic leukemia.

This clonotype has only a few counts. This chain connects TRBV5-1 to TRBJ2-7; D is undetermined. CDR3 size: 15 residues. Germline values: CDR1 SGHRS, CDR2 YFSETQ. The V end lost 0 bases, the J end lost 6 bases, and 16 bases lay between the germline ends. The CDR3 DNA reads TGCGCCAGCAGCTTGGACAGTCCCCAAATAAGCGAGCAGTACTTC. Translation gives CASSLDSPQISEQYF.

This rearrangement joins TRBV25-1 to TRBJ2-7; D not resolved. The CDR3 has 13 residues. With 1 base removed from V and 2 bases from J, the gap between germline ends came to 6 bases. Looked up from germline, CDR1 is MGHDK and CDR2 is SYGVNS. The CDR3 here is CASSESGPYEQYF. CDR3 DNA sequence: TGTGCCAGCAGTGAATCTGGACCCTACGAGCAGTACTTC.

The CDR3 spells CAIHGTPLQETQYF. CDR3 in DNA: TGTGCCATTCACGGGACTCCGCTACAAGAGACCCAGTACTTC. This chain joins TRBV10-3 and TRBJ2-5, with D tentatively TRBD2 (6 bases). The length of the CDR3 is 14 residues. Looked up from germline, CDR1 is ENHRY and CDR2 is SYGVKD. V gave up 9 bases and J gave up 2 bases, with 16 bases separating them.

This clonotype was detected a few times. The rearrangement joins TRBV28 to TRBJ2-1; 16 bases are a match to TRBD2. The CDR3 loop spans 17 amino acids. From germline, CDR1 is MDHEN and CDR2 SYDVKM. V lost 4 bases to trimming and J lost 9 bases; unmatched junction nucleotides: 9. CDR3 bases: TGTGCCAGCAGTTGGGGACTAGCGGGAGGGAACGCCGGTGAGCAGTTCTTC. The encoded protein is CASSWGLAGGNAGEQFF.

This clonotype was observed a few times. The chain uses TRBV20-1 and TRBJ2-1, with a weak D call TRBD2 (6 bases). Trimming pared 2 bases from V and 8 bases from J, leaving 19 bases between. The germline V gene has CDR1 DFQATT and CDR2 SNEGSKA (reference sequence). This CDR3 is built from 15 residues. The CDR3: CSARSSSEVWDEQFF. The CDR3 DNA is TGCAGTGCTAGAAGCTCTAGCGAGGTATGGGATGAGCAGTTCTTC.